The clone carrying this TCR beta chain was counted only a few times. Its antigen remains unknown. This entry is derived from a study of T-cell memory formation after mild COVID-19. Study summary: Among the donors, TCR clusters were largely specific to each donor. Study-level points and caveats: Contracting clones from day 15 to 85 had balanced CD4/CD8; later expanders favoured CD4+. Some responding clones appeared in pre-infection memory, suggesting cross-reactive memory joined.

With 0 bases clipped from V and 3 bases from J, the junction kept 4 bases outside the gene matches. The CDR3 sequence is 15 residues long. Per germline, CDR1 KGHSH and CDR2 LQKENI. Constant-segment primers served in 5'RACE that generated TCR alpha and TCR beta cDNA libraries bearing sample barcodes and UMIs. A single record per CDR3 protein comes from TCRdb applying MiXCR to the 5' RACE reads. The data hold hundreds of thousands of distinct CDR3 sequences, with about 20% observed a single time. The chain links TRBV18 to TRBJ2-5; 7 bases fit TRBD1. The material sequenced was PBMCs or a T cell subset sorted from them (not recorded which). This receptor was identified in an adult woman who had mild COVID-19 (a few samples of this study predate the infection). Cell type and time point are not known. The CDR3 bases are TGTGCCAGCTCACCACCGGGACAGAGAGAAGAGACCCAGTACTTC. Protein sequence: CASSPPGQREETQYF.